This T cell receptor beta chain originates from a study of T cell responses to AZD1222 COVID-19 vaccine. Findings of the study overall: Nearly half of spike-specific TCRs reportedly go after variant regions that carry no mutations. Repertoires were obtained only post-peak T cell response. Most donors were white British and more were female, and clonal diversity was possibly underestimated.

CDR1 is SGHKS, CDR2 YYEKEE, per germline (reference sequence). This CDR3 has 16 amino acids. Trimming removed 0 bases from V and 4 bases from J, with 16 bases in between. Sequenced by immunoSEQ multiplex PCR; TCRdb stores in-frame clones only, minus some. The sample consists of about 150,000 clones, roughly 91% of them appearing once. On this clone: Its specificity is not known.

The clonotype comes from an adult in good health. The input for sequencing was peripheral blood, taken on day 0 of AZD1222 vaccination. The chain combines TRBV5-5 with TRBJ1-2, with D possibly being TRBD1 (6 bases). CDR3 sequence reads: CASSLDRGGSIYGYTF. The CDR3 bases are TGTGCCAGCAGCTTGGATAGAGGGGGGTCGATCTATGGCTACACCTTC.